The 24 T cell receptor beta chains below were found in one sample sequenced in a study of beta chain features in type 1 diabetes. The whole isolated RNA underwent reverse transcription, so sequencing captured expressed TCRB transcripts. TCRdb's table, derived via immunoSEQ multiplex PCR, lists solely in-frame clones and lacks some. This sample yields hundreds of thousands of clones, of which about 32% are seen a single time; roughly 0.066% belongs to the top ten. The material sequenced was naive CD4+ T cells from blood. The receptors shown here come from a man aged 18 to 29 in good health.

This clone was seen only a few times. The V and J genes are TRBV7-3 and TRBJ1-1; D gene uncertain. The germline V and J ends were trimmed by 3 bases and 3 bases, with 8 bases remaining between them. Germline V gene lookup returns CDR1 SGHTA and CDR2 FQGTGA. This CDR3 is 13 amino acids long. CDR3 in amino acids: CASSFERDTEAFF. The CDR3 nucleotides are TGTGCCAGCAGCTTTGAAAGGGACACTGAAGCTTTCTTT.

The V call is TRBV7-8, the J call TRBJ2-1; 9 bases map to TRBD2. V gave up 1 base and J gave up 2 bases; unmatched junction bases: 3. This CDR3 contains 16 residues. Germline values: CDR1 SGHVS, CDR2 FQNEAQ. For the CDR3, the DNA is TGTGCCAGCAGCTTAGGGCTAGCGGGGCCCTACAATGAGCAGTTCTTC. Encoded protein: CASSLGLAGPYNEQFF.

The chain employs TRBV7-6 and TRBJ2-5; no clear D gene. This CDR3 is 14 amino acids long. Trimming left V 5 bases short and J 4 bases short, with 14 bases between. Germline CDR1 reads SGHVS; CDR2 reads FNYEAQ. CDR3: CASSAWTLGETQYF. CDR3 coding DNA: TGTGCCAGCAGCGCTTGGACCCTCGGAGAGACCCAGTACTTC.

The table lists this clone with a few counts. This rearrangement joins TRBV4-1 to TRBJ2-7; 9 positions agree with TRBD1. The CDR3 consists of 15 residues. The trim removed 6 bases at V and 0 bases at J, leaving 6 bases unmatched. Germline values: CDR1 MGHRA, CDR2 YSYEKL. The CDR3 loop is CASRRTGDISYEQYF. CDR3 nucleotide sequence: TGCGCCAGCAGACGGACAGGGGATATCTCCTACGAGCAGTACTTC.

This clone has a handful of counts. Relative to the germline gene, one junction end is altered; a read error may explain this. The chain carries TRBV4-1 and TRBJ2-1; D is perhaps TRBD2 (5 bases). From germline, CDR1 is MGHRA and CDR2 YSYEKL. This CDR3 spans 12 amino acids. DNA for the CDR3: TGCGCCAGCAGCCAAGATGGAGGCCGGCGAGTCTTC. Translation: CASSQDGGRRVF.

The chain uses TRBV4-3 and TRBJ1-4; TRBD1 might be the D (5 bases). Germline CDR1 and CDR2: LGHNA and YSLEER. V was pared by 0 bases and J by 4 bases, with 9 bases between. This CDR3 is built from 15 residues. As DNA, the CDR3 is TGCGCCAGCAGCCAAGATAGACAGCGTAATGAAAAACTGTTTTTT. It is translated as CASSQDRQRNEKLFF.

In its sample, this clone was seen a few times. The CDR3 sequence: CASSATLGNTEAFF. As DNA, the CDR3 is TGTGCCAGCAGCGCGACACTGGGGAACACTGAAGCTTTCTTT. The chain couples TRBV9 to TRBJ1-1; no clear D. The CDR3 is 14 amino acids. Germline assignment: CDR1 SGDLS and CDR2 YYNGEE. V lost 3 bases and J 1 base, leaving 10 bases between the germline ends.

A note on this clone: The sample carries other DNA sequences with the same CDR3. The chain is built from TRBV27 and TRBJ2-3, with 12 bases matching TRBD2. The germline CDR1 and CDR2 sequences are MNHEY and SMNVEV (reference sequence). The CDR3 is made up of 15 amino acids. With 4 bases clipped from V and 3 bases from J, the junction kept 2 bases outside the gene matches. The CDR3 loop is CASSSLAGGTDTQYF. The DNA for the CDR3 is TGTGCCAGCAGTTCTCTAGCGGGAGGGACAGATACGCAGTATTTT.

This clone was observed a handful of times. This chain uses TRBV5-1 with TRBJ2-5; D uncertain. V was pared by 0 bases and J by 5 bases, with 8 bases between. The CDR3 spans 13 residues. CDR1 and CDR2 from the germline V gene are SGHRS and YFSETQ. The CDR3 DNA reads as TGCGCCAGCAGCTTGGCCCCTCCGGAGACCCAGTACTTC. Its translation: CASSLAPPETQYF.

V and J are TRBV7-9 and TRBJ2-4; possibly TRBD1 for D (5 bases). Trimming took off 0 bases at V and 5 bases at J, with 11 bases between the two ends. The CDR3 covers 15 residues. Per germline, CDR1 SEHNR and CDR2 FQNEAQ (reference sequence). The CDR3 DNA follows: TGTGCCAGCAGCTTAGCCCCAGGGCGAGAAAACATTCAGTACTTC. Its translation: CASSLAPGRENIQYF.

This clone was counted only a few times. The chain links TRBV7-2 to TRBJ2-1, with 8 bases fitting TRBD2. The CDR3 has 18 residues. Germline trimming cut 0 bases from V and 0 bases from J; bases unmatched to any gene: 7. Germline loops: CDR1 SGHTA, CDR2 FQGNSA. In DNA form, the CDR3 reads TGTGCCAGCAGCTTAGCTCGACTAGCGCGAGGCTCCTACAATGAGCAGTTCTTC. Encoded protein: CASSLARLARGSYNEQFF. Supplemented by reference TRBV7-2 and TRBJ2-1, the full variable domain reads GAGVSQSPSNKVTEKGKDVELRCDPISGHTALYWYRQSLGQGLEFLIYFQGNSAPDKSGLPSDRFSAERTGGSVSTLTIQRTQQEDSAVYLCASSLARLARGSYNEQFFGPGTRLTVL.

The chain is built from TRBV7-9 and TRBJ2-7; D is ambiguous. Germline assignment: CDR1 SEHNR and CDR2 FQNEAQ (reference sequence). Trimming removed 5 bases at V and 5 bases at J, with 16 bases between. The CDR3 length is 14 residues. The CDR3 sequence is CASSAGPAEDEQYF. The CDR3 coding sequence is TGTGCCAGCAGCGCCGGGCCCGCCGAGGACGAGCAGTACTTC.

As regards this clone: Other nucleotide sequences from this sample produce the same CDR3. V and J are TRBV28 and TRBJ2-7; D remains ambiguous. The CDR3 consists of 11 residues. V lost 6 bases to trimming and J lost 3 bases, with 6 bases between them. CDR1 MDHEN and CDR2 SYDVKM come from the germline V gene. CDR3 residues: CASSLLYEQYF. Here the CDR3 DNA reads TGTGCCAGCAGCCTACTCTACGAGCAGTACTTC.

The gene calls are TRBV7-6 and TRBJ2-5, with D unresolved. Germline CDR1 SGHVS, CDR2 FNYEAQ. This CDR3 is built from 13 residues. V was clipped by 1 base and J by 3 bases, with 6 bases between them. CDR3 sequence (DNA): TGTGCCAGCAGCTTAGGTACAGAAGAGACCCAGTACTTC. This encodes CASSLGTEETQYF.

The genes are TRBV5-1 and TRBJ2-7; 7 bases align to TRBD1. Germline V gives CDR1 SGHRS, CDR2 YFSETQ. The CDR3 runs 15 residues. Trimming at V came to 4 bases and at J to 4 bases, leaving 11 bases not matched to a gene. CDR3 loop: CASSVGWTGSYEQYF. The CDR3 DNA is TGCGCCAGCAGCGTGGGGTGGACAGGTTCGTACGAGCAGTACTTC.

A few counts support this clone. The chain recombines TRBV30 with TRBJ2-3, with 7 positions matching TRBD1. V lost 1 base and J lost 8; bases outside the gene matches: 9. The CDR3 has 14 amino acids. The germline V gene has CDR1 GTSNPN and CDR2 SVGIG (reference sequence). CDR3 loop: CAWSGDRVLLTQYF. CDR3 in DNA: TGTGCCTGGAGTGGTGACAGGGTACTACTTACGCAGTATTTT.

J is TRBJ2-1 and V is TRBV2, with 9 bases lining up with TRBD2. CDR1 and CDR2 from the germline V gene are SNHLY and FYNNEI. Germline trimming cut 6 bases from V and 4 bases from J; bases unmatched to any gene: 4. The length of the CDR3 is 14 residues. CDR3 sequence: CASRPTSGYNEQFF. The CDR3 nucleotides read TGTGCCAGCAGGCCGACTAGCGGTTACAATGAGCAGTTCTTC.

This chain links TRBV30 with TRBJ2-1; D may be TRBD2 (6 bases). Germline values: CDR1 GTSNPN, CDR2 SVGIG (reference sequence). The CDR3 is 12 amino acids. The V gene lost 5 bases and the J gene lost 9 bases, with 14 bases spanning the gap. In DNA form, the CDR3 reads TGTGCCTGGGGGGAGGAGCTCGGTGAGCAGTTCTTC. It encodes CAWGEELGEQFF.

Worth noting for this clone: The same CDR3 also results from other DNA sequences found in this sample. The chain has TRBV29-1 and TRBJ1-5; no clear D gene. The CDR3 sequence is 12 residues long. From germline, CDR1 is SQVTM and CDR2 ANQGSEA. With 2 bases removed from V and 2 bases from J, the gap between germline ends came to 4 bases. The CDR3 loop is CSVETGNQPQHF. In DNA form, the CDR3 reads TGCAGCGTTGAAACCGGCAATCAGCCCCAGCATTTT.

The sample holds a few counts of this clone. The chain has TRBV18 and TRBJ2-2; 13 nucleotides align to TRBD2. The CDR3 runs to 17 residues. V was pared by 2 bases and J by 6 bases, with 6 bases of the junction left unmatched. The V gene's germline CDR1 is KGHSH and CDR2 LQKENI. The CDR3 DNA reads as TGTGCCAGCTCACCAGGGACTAGCGGGAAGAGAGCCGGGGAGCTGTTTTTT. It is translated as CASSPGTSGKRAGELFF.

This chain joins TRBV4-3 and TRBJ1-2, with TRBD1 matching over 7 bases. Looked up from germline, CDR1 is LGHNA and CDR2 is YSLEER. V lost 4 bases, J lost 3 bases, and 5 bases stayed unmatched. This CDR3 is 14 amino acids long. This CDR3 is CASSPEQGDYGYTF. The DNA of the CDR3 is TGCGCCAGCAGCCCCGAGCAGGGGGACTATGGCTACACCTTC.

There are a few counts of this clone. The V call is TRBV7-9, the J call TRBJ2-5; 8 bases line up with TRBD2. V lost 1 base to trimming and J lost 3 bases; unmatched junction nucleotides: 1. The CDR3 spans 14 residues. Germline values: CDR1 SEHNR, CDR2 FQNEAQ (reference sequence). The CDR3 region has the DNA TGTGCCAGCAGCTTAGGGGGACTAGAAGAGACCCAGTACTTC. It specifies CASSLGGLEETQYF.

The J gene is TRBJ2-7, the V gene TRBV19; D is ambiguous. Per the germline V gene, CDR1 is LNHDA and CDR2 is SQIVND (reference sequence). Deletions cut 3 bases from V and 2 bases from J, with 8 bases between. The CDR3 totals 13 residues. The CDR3 spells CASSIRLTYEQYF. DNA of the CDR3: TGTGCCAGTAGTATTCGGCTGACCTACGAGCAGTACTTC.

As to this clone: Other DNA sequences in this sample translate to the same CDR3. The CDR3 DNA reads TGCGCCAGCAGCTTGGGGACTAGCGGTTCCAATGAGCAGTTCTTC. This sequence encodes CASSLGTSGSNEQFF. This chain joins TRBV5-1 and TRBJ2-1, with 10 nucleotides matching TRBD2. The V gene end was trimmed by 0 bases and the J gene end by 6 bases; junction bases not matched to a gene: 3. Germline loops: CDR1 SGHRS, CDR2 YFSETQ. This CDR3 is 15 amino acids long. Full variable domain (rest looked up from reference TRBV5-1 and TRBJ2-1): KAGVTQTPRYLIKTRGQQVTLSCSPISGHRSVSWYQQTPGQGLQFLFEYFSETQRNKGNFPGRFSGRQFSNSRSEMNVSTLELGDSALYLCASSLGTSGSNEQFFGPGTRLTVL.